This section outlines one TCR beta chain sequence together with its context. Its cognate antigen has yet to be identified. Qualities for individual bases were not recorded, and no much larger clone is one base off. V lost 3 bases and J lost 7 bases; the stretch between them is 18 bases long. The germline V gene (reference sequence) specifies DFQATT as CDR1 and SNEGSKA as CDR2. From the cysteine through the phenylalanine, the CDR3 covers 15 amino acids. The CDR3 DNA has 45 bases and is translated from base 1. This specimen belongs to a study of blood T cells in healthy people across ages (dated by TCRdb to about 2015). At the level of the whole study: Template switching captured roughly one uniquely barcoded TCR beta cDNA molecule per two T cells in model experiments. The study measured age-related changes in TCR beta repertoire diversity using deep sequencing normalized with unique cDNA molecular identifiers. Using the same blood draw, the study looked at two additional independent replicas of 1 million unique cDNA reads for two donors, one aged 18 to 29 and the other aged 80 or older. The donors were divided into four age groups: young (average around 17 years), middle-aged (approximately 39), aged (about 62) and long-lived (roughly 88). To avoid experimental bias, donors of different ages were distributed randomly across sequencing lanes. Broad study findings and their caveats: A strong correlation was found between observed TCR beta diversity and the percentage of naive T cells measured by flow cytometry. The long-lived group showed more naive CD4+ T cells, fewer expanded clones and increased TCR diversity than the aged group, suggesting age selection. Observed TCR beta diversity per million T cells fell roughly linearly with age, and a significant reduction was already apparent by age roughly 40. Since profiling was done on bulk unsorted PBMCs, naive and antigen-experienced compartments could not be conclusively compared. Total diversity estimates from one million sequenced T cells were considered lower bounds and underestimates. Donor CMV infection status was unknown, potentially confounding age-related changes in expanded clonotypes.

Receptor libraries were prepared by 5' RACE. Sequencing used an Illumina HiSeq 2500. A second roughly 6 to 12 cycle PCR used a sample-barcoded 5' primer and a J-beta primer mix. A unique molecular identifier was introduced onto each TCR beta cDNA molecule by a template-switch 5' adaptor carrying 12 random nucleotides. Each sample yielded at least 2.5 million CDR3-containing paired-end reads. First-strand cDNA synthesis was performed from all RNA using the Mint cDNA synthesis kit, with priming by a TRBC-specific oligonucleotide. All cDNA was treated with uracil-DNA glycosylase and then went through a first 18-cycle PCR with the universal primers M1SS and BC2_uni_R. In the original analysis: Normalization of each sample was performed by random selection of 1 million high-quality reads, each carrying a distinct molecular identifier. Instead of being binned into consensus sequences, reads with shared molecular identifiers were discarded. MiTCR, run with a Q25 quality threshold and the strictest error-elimination algorithm, handled CDR3 identification, clonotype clustering and error correction. Lower-bound total TCR beta diversity was estimated with a nonparametric unseen species model using Euler transformation. The raw public reads went through TCRdb reprocessing: fastp at Q25, MiXCR clone calling, in-frame beta chains kept. Rows matching on CDR3 protein sequence are summarized as one entry with the most common DNA and genes. The V and J calls come from TCRdb's annotation, not from the publication. In this sample the table shows more than 1,400,000 distinct CDR3 sequences, 42% of which occur a single time. 7.9% of the sample is in the top ten clones.

The 40 or so donors, aged about 6 to 100 years, were systemically healthy Caucasian individuals from Russia. Around 10 milliliters of peripheral blood were collected from each donor into EDTA-treated Vacutainer tubes. Ficoll-Paque density-gradient centrifugation was used to isolate PBMCs, with at least 7 million per sample. Trizol reagent was used to extract total RNA from the PBMCs, yielding at least 5.5 micrograms per sample. The percentages of naive CD45RAhigh/CD27high T cells were determined by flow cytometry on a PBMC aliquot from every donor. The TCR originated in a woman between 18 and 30 years old in good health. The specimen was blood. The sequence is built from TRBV20-1 and TRBJ1-4; TRBD1 is a weak D gene call, 6 bases matching. The DNA is TGCAGTGCTAGTCCCCCTGGGGGCTGGGGTGAAAAACTGTTTTTT. Its protein is CSASPPGGWGEKLFF.